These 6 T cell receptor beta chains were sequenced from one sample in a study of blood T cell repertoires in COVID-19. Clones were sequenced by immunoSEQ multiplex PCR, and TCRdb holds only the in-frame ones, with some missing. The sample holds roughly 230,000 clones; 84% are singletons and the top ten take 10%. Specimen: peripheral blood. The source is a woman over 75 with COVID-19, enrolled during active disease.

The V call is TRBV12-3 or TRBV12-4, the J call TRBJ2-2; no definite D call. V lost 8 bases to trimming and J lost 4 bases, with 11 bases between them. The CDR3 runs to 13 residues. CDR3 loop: CASRRRSTGELFF. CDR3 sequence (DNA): TGTGCCAGCCGTCGGCGGAGCACCGGGGAGCTGTTTTTT.

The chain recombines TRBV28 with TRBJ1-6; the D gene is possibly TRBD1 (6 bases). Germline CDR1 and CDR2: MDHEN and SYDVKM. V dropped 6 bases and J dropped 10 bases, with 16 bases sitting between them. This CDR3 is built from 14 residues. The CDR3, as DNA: TGTGCCAGCAGCCAGAATACAGGGAGATCACCCCTCCACTTT. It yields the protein CASSQNTGRSPLHF.

The CDR3 region is CASSTSGGAVWETQYF. In nucleotides, the CDR3 is TGTGCCAGCTCTACTAGCGGGGGGGCGGTATGGGAGACCCAGTACTTC. The J gene is TRBJ2-5, the V gene TRBV5-4; 13 bases align to TRBD2. This CDR3 has 16 amino acids. Germline V lookup: CDR1 SGHNT, CDR2 YYREEE (reference sequence). Trimming at V came to 7 bases and at J to 5 bases, leaving 11 bases not matched to a gene.

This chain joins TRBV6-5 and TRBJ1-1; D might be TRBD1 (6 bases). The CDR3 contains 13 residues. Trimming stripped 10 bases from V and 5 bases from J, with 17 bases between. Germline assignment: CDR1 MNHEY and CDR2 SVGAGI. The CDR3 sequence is CAIKGRGKTEAFF. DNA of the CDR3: TGTGCCATCAAGGGCAGGGGTAAAACTGAAGCTTTCTTT.

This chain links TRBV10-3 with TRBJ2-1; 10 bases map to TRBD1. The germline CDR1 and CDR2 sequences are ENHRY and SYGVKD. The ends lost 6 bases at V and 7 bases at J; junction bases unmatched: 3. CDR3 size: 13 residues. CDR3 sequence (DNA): TGTGCCATCAGGGGGACAGGGGAAAATGAGCAGTTCTTC. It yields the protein CAIRGTGENEQFF.

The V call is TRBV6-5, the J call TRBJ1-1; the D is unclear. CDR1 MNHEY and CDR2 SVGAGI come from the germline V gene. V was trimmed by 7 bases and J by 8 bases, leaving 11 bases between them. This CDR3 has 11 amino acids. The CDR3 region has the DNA TGTGCCAGCACAGGCCACAAGGAAGCTTTCTTT. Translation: CASTGHKEAFF.